The 10 T cell receptor beta chains given below trace back to one sample, sequenced in a study of blood T cell repertoires in COVID-19. TCRdb's copy holds only in-frame clones and misses some; the assay was immunoSEQ multiplex PCR. The data show around 450,000 clones, with about nine tenths seen just once and about 0.7% held by the top ten. Sequenced material: PBMCs or T cells enriched from blood (not recorded which). The receptors were gathered from a woman younger than 30 who had recovered from COVID-19.

The V and J genes are TRBV18 and TRBJ2-1, with D perhaps TRBD2 (6 bases). The CDR3 totals 16 residues. CDR1 and CDR2 (germline): KGHSH, LQKENI. Trimming took off 3 bases at V and 2 bases at J, with 14 bases between the two ends. CDR3 DNA sequence: TGTGCCAGCTCACCCCCTCCCGGGGGAGCCTACAATGAGCAGTTCTTC. Translated: CASSPPPGGAYNEQFF.

The chain has TRBV5-1 and TRBJ2-6, with a possible D match to TRBD1 (6 bases). In germline, CDR1 is SGHRS, CDR2 YFSETQ. V lost 5 bases and J lost 0, with 9 bases in between. The CDR3 has 15 residues. CDR3 amino acids: CASRTGHSGANVLTF. The CDR3 region has the DNA TGCGCCAGCAGGACAGGTCACTCTGGGGCCAACGTCCTGACTTTC.

The sample holds one count of this clone. The same CDR3 can be traced to other DNA sequences in this sample. The CDR3 DNA sequence: TGTGCCAGCAGCCAAGGGCTCCAAGAGACCCAGTACTTC. Amino acids: CASSQGLQETQYF. The J gene is TRBJ2-5, the V gene TRBV3-1 (or the pseudogene TRBV3-2); D ambiguous. Trimming removed 1 base from V and 1 base from J, with 4 bases in between. This CDR3 has 13 amino acids. Germline CDR1 LGHDT, CDR2 YNNKEL (reference sequence).

V is TRBV2 and J is TRBJ1-2; TRBD1 matches at 8 bases. The J segment lost 2 bases and the V segment lost 3 bases, leaving 2 bases of the junction unmatched. Germline CDR1 is SNHLY and CDR2 is FYNNEI. This CDR3 comprises 14 residues. For the CDR3, the DNA is TGTGCCAGCAGTGACACAGGGGGGAACTATGGCTACACCTTC. This sequence encodes CASSDTGGNYGYTF.

The CDR3 loop reads CASRVTSQPQHF. The CDR3 DNA reads as TGTGCCAGCAGGGTTACGAGTCAGCCCCAGCATTTT. This rearrangement joins TRBV28 to TRBJ1-5; D ambiguous. V dropped 6 bases and J dropped 6 bases, with 9 bases sitting between them. This CDR3 has 12 amino acids. The germline V gene encodes CDR1 MDHEN and CDR2 SYDVKM.

The chain has TRBV5-8 and TRBJ2-1, with TRBD2 identical over 13 bases. The junction had 7 bases not matched to a gene; V was cut back by 4 bases and J by 9 bases. The CDR3 runs to 15 residues. Germline V CDR1 and CDR2: SGHTS, YDEGEE. The CDR3 loop is CASSMPGLAGSEQFF. The CDR3 bases are TGTGCCAGCAGCATGCCGGGACTAGCGGGGTCTGAGCAGTTCTTC.

The chain carries TRBV6-6 and TRBJ2-7; 7 bases agree with TRBD1. CDR1 is MNHNY and CDR2 is SVGAGI in the germline V gene (reference sequence). V shed 5 bases and J 9 bases; nucleotides not matched to a gene: 7. This CDR3 has 12 amino acids. The CDR3, as DNA: TGTGCCAGCAGTAGACAGGGTACGGTGCAGTACTTC. Its translation: CASSRQGTVQYF.

The chain couples TRBV6-4 to TRBJ2-7; tentatively, D is TRBD1 (6 bases). The germline V and J ends were trimmed by 3 bases and 3 bases, with 18 bases remaining between them. Germline-derived CDR1 and CDR2 are MRHNA and SNTAGT. The CDR3 sequence is 16 residues long. The CDR3 region has the DNA TGTGCCAGCAGTGAAGTTAGGCAGGGGTTCATCTACGAGCAGTACTTC. Its protein is CASSEVRQGFIYEQYF.

The chain has TRBV10-3 and TRBJ2-5, with 15 positions matching TRBD2. V shed 0 bases and J 6 bases; nucleotides not matched to a gene: 2. This CDR3 comprises 16 residues. Looked up from germline, CDR1 is ENHRY and CDR2 is SYGVKD. The CDR3 sequence: CAISESGTSGGKTQYF. The CDR3, as DNA: TGTGCCATCAGTGAGTCTGGGACTAGCGGGGGGAAGACCCAGTACTTC.

The chain carries TRBV19 and TRBJ2-1; D is perhaps TRBD2 (7 bases). V gave up 3 bases and J gave up 3 bases, with 15 bases separating them. This CDR3 comprises 16 residues. From germline, CDR1 is LNHDA and CDR2 SQIVND (reference sequence). CDR3 bases: TGTGCCAGTAGTATGGGAGGGGGGAGTTTCTACAATGAGCAGTTCTTC. Translated, it gives CASSMGGGSFYNEQFF.